Following are 15 T cell receptor beta chains from one sample sequenced in a study of T cell responses to AZD1222 COVID-19 vaccine. Profiled with immunoSEQ multiplex PCR; TCRdb holds only in-frame clones, not every one. The data contain about 150,000 clones, roughly 87% of them singletons. Sequencing was performed on peripheral blood, taken 28 days after the second AZD1222 dose. These receptor sequences come from an adult who received the AZD1222 COVID-19 vaccine.

DNA for the CDR3: TGCAGCGTTGGGGCCTCTGGAAACACCATATATTTT. Its protein product is CSVGASGNTIYF. The chain uses TRBV29-1 and TRBJ1-3; D is uncertain. V lost 4 bases and J 0 bases, leaving 4 bases between the germline ends. The germline V gene has CDR1 SQVTM and CDR2 ANQGSEA. The CDR3 has 12 amino acids. The full variable domain, in which reference TRBV29-1 and TRBJ1-3 provide the parts outside the CDR3, is SAVISQKPSRDICQRGTSLTIQCQVDSQVTMMFWYRQQPGQSLTLIATANQGSEATYESGFVIDKFPISRPNLTFSTLTVSNMSPEDSSIYLCSVGASGNTIYFGEGSWLTVV.

The chain links TRBV7-2 to TRBJ1-4; 7 nucleotides agree with TRBD1. Germline CDR1 is SGHTA and CDR2 is FQGNSA. Losses at the gene ends were 1 base for V and 8 bases for J; bases not matched to a gene: 7. The CDR3 is made up of 15 amino acids. CDR3 region: CASSLGGGAAEKLFF. The CDR3 DNA reads TGTGCCAGCAGCTTAGGAGGGGGCGCGGCCGAAAAACTGTTTTTT.

The V call is TRBV9, the J call TRBJ2-1, with TRBD1 matching 8 bases. The CDR3 sequence is 14 residues long. Germline CDR1 and CDR2: SGDLS and YYNGEE. The ends lost 4 bases at V and 3 bases at J; junction bases unmatched: 3. The CDR3 here is CASSLGQGYNEQFF. DNA of the CDR3: TGTGCCAGCAGCCTCGGACAGGGCTACAATGAGCAGTTCTTC. The whole variable domain, remainder taken from reference TRBV9 and TRBJ2-1, is DSGVTQTPKHLITATGQRVTLRCSPRSGDLSVYWYQQSLDQGLQFLIQYYNGEERAKGNILERFSAQQFPDLHSELNLSSLELGDSALYFCASSLGQGYNEQFFGPGTRLTVL.

This chain links TRBV6-5 with TRBJ2-7, with D perhaps being TRBD1 or TRBD2 (5 bases each). Germline CDR1 reads MNHEY; CDR2 reads SVGAGI. The CDR3 is made up of 13 amino acids. Trimming cost V 7 bases and J 5 bases, with 15 bases left between them. The CDR3 here is CASIRGDPNEQYF. For the CDR3, the DNA is TGTGCCAGCATCCGAGGGGACCCCAACGAGCAGTACTTC.

The chain carries TRBV7-9 and TRBJ2-7, with D uncertain. Trimming took 2 bases from V and 7 from J, leaving 12 bases between them. Germline lookup yields CDR1 SEHNR and CDR2 FQNEAQ (reference sequence). CDR3 length: 13 residues. The CDR3, as DNA: TGTGCCAGCAGCTTACCGACCGGTTTGGAGCAGTACTTC. Encoded protein: CASSLPTGLEQYF.

The chain is built from TRBV18 and TRBJ1-1, with D uncertain. Germline CDR1 reads KGHSH; CDR2 reads LQKENI. Trimming pared 3 bases from V and 10 bases from J, leaving 15 bases between. The CDR3 length is 13 residues. For the CDR3, the DNA is TGTGCCAGCTCACCCAAGGAGGGCTGGGCAGCTTTCTTT. It codes for CASSPKEGWAAFF.

The rearrangement joins TRBV2 to TRBJ2-7; 10 positions match TRBD2. CDR1 SNHLY and CDR2 FYNNEI come from the germline V gene. V was clipped by 8 bases and J by 2 bases; unmatched bases: 9. The CDR3 extends over 15 amino acids. This CDR3 is CASSRLAGVAYEQYF. DNA for the CDR3: TGTGCCAGCTCTCGGCTAGCGGGAGTCGCCTACGAGCAGTACTTC.

This chain connects TRBV18 to TRBJ2-5; D remains unclear. With 6 bases removed from V and 1 base from J, the gap between germline ends came to 3 bases. The CDR3 length is 11 residues. The V gene's germline CDR1 is KGHSH and CDR2 LQKENI. The CDR3 reads CASSLQETQYF. The CDR3 nucleotides are TGTGCCAGCTCTCTCCAAGAGACCCAGTACTTC.

The gene calls are TRBV19 and TRBJ2-2; D ambiguous. Germline V gene lookup returns CDR1 LNHDA and CDR2 SQIVND (reference sequence). The V and J ends lost 4 bases and 0 bases respectively, with 3 bases between them. This CDR3 is built from 13 residues. The chain's CDR3 is CASSNPNTGELFF. The DNA of the CDR3 is TGTGCCAGTAGTAATCCGAACACCGGGGAGCTGTTTTTT.

The CDR3 reads CASSLIREGIRAFF. DNA of the CDR3: TGTGCCAGCAGTTTGATAAGGGAGGGGATTAGAGCTTTCTTT. This chain connects TRBV28 to TRBJ1-1, with D maybe TRBD1 (5 bases). The CDR3 runs to 14 residues. V lost 3 bases and J lost 10, with 18 bases in between. Looked up from germline, CDR1 is MDHEN and CDR2 is SYDVKM.

This rearrangement joins TRBV30 to TRBJ1-6; TRBD1 aligns across 8 bases. The V gene's germline CDR1 is GTSNPN and CDR2 SVGIG (reference sequence). The CDR3 is 14 amino acids. V dropped 2 bases and J dropped 5; count of bases not matched to a gene: 2. This CDR3 is CAWSTGGNNSPLHF. The CDR3 coding sequence is TGTGCCTGGAGTACAGGGGGGAATAATTCACCCCTCCACTTT.

This chain links TRBV3-1 (or the pseudogene TRBV3-2) with TRBJ2-5; TRBD2 matches at 13 bases. With V trimmed by 1 base and J by 5 bases, 7 bases remained unmatched. Per the germline V gene, CDR1 is LGHDT and CDR2 is YNNKEL (reference sequence). The CDR3 spans 17 residues. The DNA for the CDR3 is TGTGCCAGCAGCCAAGTTGGACTAGCGGGAGTATTTGAGACCCAGTACTTC. It is translated as CASSQVGLAGVFETQYF.

The chain recombines TRBV15 with TRBJ1-2; no clear D. This CDR3 region has 14 residues. With 1 base removed from V and 8 bases from J, the gap between germline ends came to 14 bases. CDR1 is LNHNV and CDR2 is YYDKDF in the germline V gene (reference sequence). The CDR3: CATSRAQIELGYTF. The CDR3, as DNA: TGTGCCACCAGCAGAGCCCAGATCGAGTTGGGCTACACCTTC.

The gene calls are TRBV5-4 and TRBJ1-5; D ambiguous. V was trimmed by 0 bases and J by 5 bases, leaving 6 bases between them. There are 13 residues in the CDR3. Germline CDR1 is SGHNT and CDR2 is YYREEE (reference sequence). The CDR3 sequence: CASSLDTDQPQHF. The CDR3 coding sequence is TGTGCCAGCAGCTTGGATACGGATCAGCCCCAGCATTTT.

To note about this clone: The same CDR3 arises from other DNA sequences in this sample as well. V usage is TRBV6-2 or TRBV6-3 and J usage is TRBJ1-2; TRBD1 is a possible D gene (5 bases). Trimming left V 5 bases short and J 4 bases short, with 11 bases between. Germline V gives CDR1 MNHEY, CDR2 SVGEGT. CDR3 length: 13 residues. The CDR3 region has the DNA TGTGCCAGCAGTCCCACAGGCCCCTATGGCTACACCTTC. Encoded protein: CASSPTGPYGYTF.